This T cell receptor (beta chain) came from a study of cytomegalovirus exposure and HLA in healthy donors. Findings of the study overall: As was reported, the classifier diagnosed cytomegalovirus status with high specificity and sensitivity. The study dropped some indistinguishable V segments, TRBV6-2 and TRBV6-3 among them. Immune exposure data for these donors was limited to CMV serostatus.

The PCR employed 60 Vbeta primers together with 13 Jbeta primers. Produced via immunoSEQ multiplex PCR; TCRdb's table is partial and in-frame only. The table lists some 170,000 clones, about three quarters of them singletons. This clone was counted only a few times. Its cognate antigen is unknown. Looked up from germline, CDR1 is MDHEN and CDR2 is SYDVKM. V was trimmed by 10 bases and J by 3 bases, leaving 19 bases between them. CDR3 length: 15 amino acids. J is TRBJ1-3 and V is TRBV28, with unresolved D. The sample consisted of PBMCs. The clonotype was recovered from a woman in her thirties in good health and CMV-seronegative. DNA of the CDR3: TGTGCCACTACCCCCGGAGGGAGGCGTGGAAACACCATATATTTT. This codes for CATTPGGRRGNTIYF.